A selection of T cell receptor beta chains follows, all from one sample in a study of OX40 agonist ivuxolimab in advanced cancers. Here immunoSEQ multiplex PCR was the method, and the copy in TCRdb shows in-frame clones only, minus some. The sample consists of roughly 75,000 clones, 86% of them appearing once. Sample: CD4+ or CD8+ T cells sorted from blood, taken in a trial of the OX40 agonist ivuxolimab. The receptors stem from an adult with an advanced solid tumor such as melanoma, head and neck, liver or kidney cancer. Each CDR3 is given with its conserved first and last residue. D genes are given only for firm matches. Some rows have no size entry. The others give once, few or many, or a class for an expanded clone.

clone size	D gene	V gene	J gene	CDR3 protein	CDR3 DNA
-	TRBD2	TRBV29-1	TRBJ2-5	CSVTGTSGGAAETQYF	TGCAGCGTGACCGGGACTAGCGGGGGGGCCGCGGAGACCCAGTACTTC
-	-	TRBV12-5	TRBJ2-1	CASGLVSLGDEQFF	TGTGCTAGTGGTTTGGTCTCCTTGGGAGATGAGCAGTTCTTC
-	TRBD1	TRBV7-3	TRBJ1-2	CASSPDRDYGYTF	TGTGCCAGCAGCCCCGACAGGGACTATGGCTACACCTTC
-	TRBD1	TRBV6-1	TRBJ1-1	CASSAYRGRNTEAFF	TGTGCCAGCAGTGCGTACAGGGGGAGGAACACTGAAGCTTTCTTT
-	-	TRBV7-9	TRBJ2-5	CASSWGPGETQYF	TGTGCCAGCAGCTGGGGGCCCGGTGAGACCCAGTACTTC
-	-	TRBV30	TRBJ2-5	CAWSVETQYF	TGTGCCTGGAGTGTGGAGACCCAGTACTTC
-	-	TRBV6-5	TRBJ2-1	CASRVGGGNEQFF	TGTGCCAGTCGAGTCGGGGGAGGCAATGAGCAGTTCTTC
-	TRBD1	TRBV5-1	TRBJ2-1	CASSPSGGGDHNEQFF	TGCGCCAGCAGCCCCTCAGGGGGCGGGGACCACAATGAGCAGTTCTTC
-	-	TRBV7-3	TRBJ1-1	CASSSIGGASEAFF	TGTGCCAGCAGCTCAATCGGGGGGGCGTCTGAAGCTTTCTTT
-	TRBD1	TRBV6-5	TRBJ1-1	CASSYGQGVNTEAFF	TGTGCCAGCAGTTACGGTCAGGGGGTGAACACTGAAGCTTTCTTT
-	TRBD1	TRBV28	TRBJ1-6	CASSLVTGGNSPLHF	TGTGCCAGCAGTTTAGTGACAGGGGGTAATTCACCCCTCCACTTT
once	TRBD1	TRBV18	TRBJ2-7	CASSPGQGSNEQYF	TGTGCCAGCTCACCGGGACAGGGGTCCAACGAGCAGTACTTC
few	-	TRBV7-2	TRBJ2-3	CASSLATTEGHTQYF	TGTGCCAGCAGCTTAGCGACAACCGAGGGCCATACGCAGTATTTT
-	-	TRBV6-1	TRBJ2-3	CASSESTDTQYF	TGTGCCAGCAGTGAGAGCACAGATACGCAGTATTTT
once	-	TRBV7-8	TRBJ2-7	CASSRGLTSYEQYF	TGTGCCAGCAGCCGCGGACTAACCTCCTACGAGCAGTACTTC
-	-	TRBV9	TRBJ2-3	CASSVVAGKYTDTQYF	TGTGCCAGCAGCGTAGTAGCAGGGAAATACACAGATACGCAGTATTTT
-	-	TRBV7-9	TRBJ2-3	CASSRYPRGPRTDTQYF	TGTGCCAGCAGCCGGTACCCGCGGGGGCCCCGCACAGATACGCAGTATTTT
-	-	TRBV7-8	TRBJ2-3	CASRMRGRDTQYF	TGTGCCAGCAGGATGAGGGGTCGAGATACGCAGTATTTT
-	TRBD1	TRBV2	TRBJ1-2	CASSEGTAYGYTF	TGTGCCAGCAGTGAGGGGACAGCCTATGGCTACACCTTC
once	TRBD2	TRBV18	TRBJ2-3	CASSRSGATDTQYF	TGTGCCAGCTCACGTAGCGGGGCGACAGATACGCAGTATTTT
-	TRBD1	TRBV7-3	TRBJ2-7	CASSLGTGWGMNEQYF	TGTGCCAGCAGCTTAGGGACAGGGTGGGGTATGAACGAGCAGTACTTC
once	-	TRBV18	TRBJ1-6	CASSPLGGSGNSPLHF	TGTGCCAGCTCACCATTGGGGGGGAGCGGTAATTCACCCCTCCACTTT
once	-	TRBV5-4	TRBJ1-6	CASSYDSGVTSPLHF	TGTGCCAGCAGCTATGATTCAGGGGTTACTTCACCCCTCCACTTT
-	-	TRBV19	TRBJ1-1	CASSRPIGGSFGTEAFF	TGTGCCAGTAGTAGGCCGATCGGGGGTAGTTTTGGGACTGAAGCTTTCTTT
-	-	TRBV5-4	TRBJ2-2	CASSLARDTGELFF	TGTGCCAGCAGCTTGGCCCGGGACACCGGGGAGCTGTTTTTT
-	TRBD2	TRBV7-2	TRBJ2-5	CASSARLAGQETQYF	TGTGCCAGCAGCGCTAGACTAGCGGGGCAAGAGACCCAGTACTTC
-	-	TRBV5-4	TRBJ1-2	CASSSSGWGYTF	TGTGCCAGCAGTTCATCAGGGTGGGGCTACACCTTC
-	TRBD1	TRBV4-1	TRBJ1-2	CASSQLTGDGYTF	TGCGCCAGCAGCCAACTGACAGGGGATGGCTACACCTTC
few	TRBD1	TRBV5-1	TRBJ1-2	CASSYRGRLHGYTF	TGCGCCAGCAGCTACAGGGGGCGCCTACATGGCTACACCTTC
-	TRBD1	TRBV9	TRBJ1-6	CASSAGTGGNNSPLHF	TGTGCCAGCAGCGCCGGGACAGGGGGGAATAATTCACCCCTCCACTTT
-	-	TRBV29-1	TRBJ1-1	CSAAHPEAFF	TGCAGCGCCGCACACCCTGAAGCTTTCTTT
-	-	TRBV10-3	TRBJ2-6	CAIKGGSGANVLTF	TGTGCCATCAAGGGGGGCTCTGGGGCCAACGTCCTGACTTTC
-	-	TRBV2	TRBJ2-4	CASSGTRRDIQYF	TGTGCCAGCAGTGGTACTCGAAGGGACATTCAGTACTTC
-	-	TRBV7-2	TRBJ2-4	CASSSAGYGNIQYF	TGTGCCAGCAGCTCAGCGGGTTACGGAAACATTCAGTACTTC
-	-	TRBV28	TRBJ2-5	CASSPRVSSQETQYF	TGTGCCAGCAGTCCGAGGGTGTCTAGCCAAGAGACCCAGTACTTC
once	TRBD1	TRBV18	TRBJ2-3	CASSPGTGTQYF	TGTGCCAGCTCACCAGGGACAGGGACGCAGTATTTT
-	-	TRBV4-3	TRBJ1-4	CASSQQREGGEKLFF	TGCGCCAGCAGCCAACAACGGGAAGGAGGTGAAAAACTGTTTTTT
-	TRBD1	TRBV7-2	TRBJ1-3	CASSFRDSTGNTIYF	TGTGCCAGCAGCTTTCGGGACAGCACTGGAAACACCATATATTTT
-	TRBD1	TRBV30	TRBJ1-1	CAWDRANTEAFF	TGTGCCTGGGACAGGGCCAACACTGAAGCTTTCTTT
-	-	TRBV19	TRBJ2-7	CASRPGLSSYEQYF	TGTGCCAGTAGGCCGGGACTGAGCTCCTACGAGCAGTACTTC
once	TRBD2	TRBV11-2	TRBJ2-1	CASSYTGTSGGSSYNEQFF	TGTGCCAGCAGCTATACCGGGACTAGCGGGGGAAGCTCCTACAATGAGCAGTTCTTC
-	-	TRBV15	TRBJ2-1	CATSKNNEQFF	TGTGCCACCAGCAAAAACAATGAGCAGTTCTTC
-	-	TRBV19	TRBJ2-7	CASSKADLNSYEQYF	TGTGCCAGTAGTAAGGCAGACCTTAACTCCTACGAGCAGTACTTC
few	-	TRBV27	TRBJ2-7	CASRDTVYEQYF	TGTGCCAGCAGGGACACCGTCTACGAGCAGTACTTC
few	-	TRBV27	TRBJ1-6	CASTQPGSPLHF	TGTGCCAGCACCCAGCCCGGTTCACCCCTCCACTTT
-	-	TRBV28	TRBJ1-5	CASSGLSGFNQPQHF	TGTGCCAGCAGTGGTCTATCGGGATTCAATCAGCCCCAGCATTTT
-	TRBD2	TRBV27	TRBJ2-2	CASSKRGGATGELFF	TGTGCCAGCAGTAAGCGGGGGGGAGCCACCGGGGAGCTGTTTTTT
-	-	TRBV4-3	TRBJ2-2	CASSQDPGTGELFF	TGCGCCAGCAGCCAAGATCCCGGGACCGGGGAGCTGTTTTTT
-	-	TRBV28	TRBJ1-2	CASRTGTYGYTF	TGTGCCAGCAGAACAGGGACCTATGGCTACACCTTC
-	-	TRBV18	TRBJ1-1	CASSPLAIGNEAFF	TGTGCCAGCTCACCATTAGCGATCGGTAATGAAGCTTTCTTT
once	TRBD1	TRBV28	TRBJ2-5	CASSGGTGTSETQYF	TGTGCCAGCAGCGGAGGGACAGGGACCTCAGAGACCCAGTACTTC
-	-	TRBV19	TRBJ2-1	CASSPPRAGVEQFF	TGTGCCAGTAGCCCGCCCCGAGCCGGGGTCGAGCAGTTCTTC
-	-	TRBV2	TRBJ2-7	CASISGPRQGNEQYF	TGTGCCAGCATTTCAGGGCCCCGGCAGGGGAACGAGCAGTACTTC
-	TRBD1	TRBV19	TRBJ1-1	CASSRTGVPAAFF	TGTGCCAGTAGTCGGACAGGGGTCCCCGCAGCTTTCTTT
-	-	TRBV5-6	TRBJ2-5	CASRVQKRTQTQYF	TGTGCCAGCAGGGTCCAGAAAAGGACGCAGACCCAGTACTTC
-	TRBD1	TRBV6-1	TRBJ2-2	CASSGQGFDTGELFF	TGTGCCAGCAGTGGACAGGGTTTCGACACCGGGGAGCTGTTTTTT
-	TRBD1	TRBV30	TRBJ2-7	CACVGQTSYEQYF	TGTGCCTGCGTGGGACAGACAAGCTACGAGCAGTACTTC
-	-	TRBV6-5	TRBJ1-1	CASSRPTGEAFF	TGTGCCAGCAGTCGACCGACCGGAGAAGCTTTCTTT
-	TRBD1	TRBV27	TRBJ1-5	CASSPDRGRGQPQHF	TGTGCCAGCAGTCCCGACAGGGGGCGAGGTCAGCCCCAGCATTTT
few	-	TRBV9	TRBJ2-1	CASSVVAGGYNEQFF	TGTGCCAGCAGCGTAGTGGCGGGCGGGTACAATGAGCAGTTCTTC